This T cell receptor beta chain was sequenced for a study of blood T cell repertoires in COVID-19. V was clipped by 0 bases and J by 6 bases, with 11 bases between them. This CDR3 has 15 residues. CDR1 and CDR2 from the germline V gene are LGHDT and YNNKEL (reference sequence). Profiled with immunoSEQ multiplex PCR; TCRdb holds only in-frame clones, not every one. The table lists roughly 200,000 clones, roughly 90% of them singletons, with 10% in the top ten. Participants had their cohort set by participant-reported clinical history. The source material was PBMCs or T cells enriched from blood (not recorded which). The sequence came from a man aged 18 to 29 with acute COVID-19. The chain links TRBV3-1 (or the pseudogene TRBV3-2) to TRBJ2-2, with a possible D match to TRBD2 (5 bases). This CDR3 is CASSQEASNAGELFF. In DNA, the CDR3 is TGTGCCAGCAGCCAAGAGGCTAGCAACGCCGGGGAGCTGTTTTTT.